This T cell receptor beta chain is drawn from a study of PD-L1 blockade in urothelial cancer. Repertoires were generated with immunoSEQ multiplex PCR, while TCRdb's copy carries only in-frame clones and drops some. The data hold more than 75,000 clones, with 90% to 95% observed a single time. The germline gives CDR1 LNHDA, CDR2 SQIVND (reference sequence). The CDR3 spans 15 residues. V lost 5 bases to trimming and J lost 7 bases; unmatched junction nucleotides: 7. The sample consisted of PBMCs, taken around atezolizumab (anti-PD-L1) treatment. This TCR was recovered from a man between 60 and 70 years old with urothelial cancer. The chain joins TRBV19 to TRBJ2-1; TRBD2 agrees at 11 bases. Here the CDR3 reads CASSRRLAGINEQFF. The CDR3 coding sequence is TGTGCCAGTAGTCGCAGACTAGCGGGGATTAATGAGCAGTTCTTC. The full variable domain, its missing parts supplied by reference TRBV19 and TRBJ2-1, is DGGITQSPKYLFRKEGQNVTLSCEQNLNHDAMYWYRQDPGQGLRLIYYSQIVNDFQKGDIAEGYSVSREKKESFPLTVTSAQKNPTAFYLCASSRRLAGINEQFFGPGTRLTVL.